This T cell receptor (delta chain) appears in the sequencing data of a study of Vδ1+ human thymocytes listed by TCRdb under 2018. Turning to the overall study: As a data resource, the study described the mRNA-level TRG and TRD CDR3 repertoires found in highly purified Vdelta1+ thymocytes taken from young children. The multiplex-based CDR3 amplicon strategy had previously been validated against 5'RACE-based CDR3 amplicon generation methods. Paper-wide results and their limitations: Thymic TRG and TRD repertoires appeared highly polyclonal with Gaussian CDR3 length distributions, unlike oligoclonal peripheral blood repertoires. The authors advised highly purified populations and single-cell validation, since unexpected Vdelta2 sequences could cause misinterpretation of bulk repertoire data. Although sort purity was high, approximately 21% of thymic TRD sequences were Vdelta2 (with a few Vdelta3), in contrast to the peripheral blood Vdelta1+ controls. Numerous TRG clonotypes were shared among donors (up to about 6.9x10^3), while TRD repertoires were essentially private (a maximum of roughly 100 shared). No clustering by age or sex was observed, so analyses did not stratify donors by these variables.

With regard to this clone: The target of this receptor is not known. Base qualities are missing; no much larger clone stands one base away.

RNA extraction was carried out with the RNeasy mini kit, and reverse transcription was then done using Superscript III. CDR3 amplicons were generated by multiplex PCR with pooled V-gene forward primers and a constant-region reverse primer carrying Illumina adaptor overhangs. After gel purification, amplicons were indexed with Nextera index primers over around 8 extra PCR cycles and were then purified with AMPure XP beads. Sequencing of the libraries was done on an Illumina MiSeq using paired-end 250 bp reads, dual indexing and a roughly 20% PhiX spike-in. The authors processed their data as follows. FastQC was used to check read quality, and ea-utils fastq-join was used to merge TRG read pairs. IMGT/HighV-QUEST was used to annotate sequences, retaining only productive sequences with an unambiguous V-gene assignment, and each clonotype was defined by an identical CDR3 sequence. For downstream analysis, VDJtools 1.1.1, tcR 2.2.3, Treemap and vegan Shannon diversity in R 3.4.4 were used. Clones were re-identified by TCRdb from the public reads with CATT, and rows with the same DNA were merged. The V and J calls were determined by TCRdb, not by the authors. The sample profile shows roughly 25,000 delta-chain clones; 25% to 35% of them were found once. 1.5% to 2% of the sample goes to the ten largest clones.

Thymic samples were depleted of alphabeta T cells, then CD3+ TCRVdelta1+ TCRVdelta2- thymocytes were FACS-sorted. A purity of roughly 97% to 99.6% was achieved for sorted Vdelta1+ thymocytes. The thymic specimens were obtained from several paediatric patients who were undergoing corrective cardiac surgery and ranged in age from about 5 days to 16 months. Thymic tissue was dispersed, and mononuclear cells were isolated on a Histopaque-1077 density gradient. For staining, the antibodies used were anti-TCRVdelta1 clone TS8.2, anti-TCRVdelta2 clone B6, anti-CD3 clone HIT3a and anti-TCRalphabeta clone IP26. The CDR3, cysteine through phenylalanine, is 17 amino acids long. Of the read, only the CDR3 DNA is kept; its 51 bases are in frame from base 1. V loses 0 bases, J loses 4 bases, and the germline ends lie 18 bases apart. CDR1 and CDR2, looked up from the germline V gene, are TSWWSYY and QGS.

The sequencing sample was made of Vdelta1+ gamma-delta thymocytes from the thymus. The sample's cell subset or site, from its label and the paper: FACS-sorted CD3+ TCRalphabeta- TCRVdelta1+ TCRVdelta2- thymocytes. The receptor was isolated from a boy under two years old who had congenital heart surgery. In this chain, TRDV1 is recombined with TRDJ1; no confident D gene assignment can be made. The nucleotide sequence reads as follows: TGTGCTCTTGGGGAACTATACTCCCGTGGTACGGGCGATAAACTCATCTTT. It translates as CALGELYSRGTGDKLIF.